This T cell receptor beta chain was found in a study of T cells after yellow fever vaccination. The study made its TCR cDNA through 5'RACE template switching. That step introduced a universal primer site along with UMIs. TCRdb itself ran the 5' RACE reads through MiXCR, one entry per CDR3 protein. This table has approximately 120,000 distinct CDR3 sequences, nearly 15% appearing once. Germline V gives CDR1 LGHNT, CDR2 FRNRAP. V was clipped by 6 bases and J by 5 bases, with 8 bases between them. The CDR3 runs 11 residues. The source of this sequence is a man between 18 and 35 years old who received the YFV17D yellow fever vaccine. This rearrangement joins TRBV12-5 to TRBJ2-7; D is unclear. The source was CD8+ T cells sorted from PBMCs, collected 5 days after the yellow fever booster vaccination. CDR3 DNA sequence: TGTGCTAGTGGGGCAGGCGACGAGCAGTACTTC. Protein product: CASGAGDEQYF.